This T cell receptor beta chain was found in a study of regulatory T cells in long-lasting Graves disease. This clonotype was counted between two and nine times. The antigen remains undetermined. Through Arm-PCR of CDR3 regions and iRepertoire HTBI primers, TCR beta libraries were built. TCRdb fed the multiplex PCR reads into MiXCR, producing one record per CDR3 protein. The sample consists of about 560,000 distinct CDR3 sequences, about 16% of them appearing once. The germline V gene encodes CDR1 SGHRS and CDR2 YFSETQ. The trim removed 4 bases at V and 2 bases at J, leaving 15 bases unmatched. CDR3 size: 18 residues. Time point given: newly diagnosed GD, antithyroid drugs for less than 3 months. Extracted PBMC RNA gave rise to the TCR library. Study results and limitations: Having few samples may have compromised the accuracy.

The sample was also reused in another study, on T cells in Graves' hyperthyroidism and ophthalmopathy. That work contributes: Participants, patients aged 18 to 65, had newly diagnosed hyperthyroidism with a duration under 2 months. Researchers barred patients who had uncontrolled infection, other autoimmune disease, pregnancy or lactation.

The receptor was derived from a man aged 18 to 29 with Graves disease. The J gene is TRBJ2-3, the V gene TRBV5-1, with 8 bases fitting TRBD2. This specimen was peripheral blood mononuclear cells (PBMCs), taken at new diagnosis, from a patient treated with antithyroid drugs. CDR3 amino acids: CASSPPPLGAGVTDTQYF. The DNA for the CDR3 is TGCGCCAGCAGCCCACCGCCCCTGGGAGCGGGAGTCACAGATACGCAGTATTTT.